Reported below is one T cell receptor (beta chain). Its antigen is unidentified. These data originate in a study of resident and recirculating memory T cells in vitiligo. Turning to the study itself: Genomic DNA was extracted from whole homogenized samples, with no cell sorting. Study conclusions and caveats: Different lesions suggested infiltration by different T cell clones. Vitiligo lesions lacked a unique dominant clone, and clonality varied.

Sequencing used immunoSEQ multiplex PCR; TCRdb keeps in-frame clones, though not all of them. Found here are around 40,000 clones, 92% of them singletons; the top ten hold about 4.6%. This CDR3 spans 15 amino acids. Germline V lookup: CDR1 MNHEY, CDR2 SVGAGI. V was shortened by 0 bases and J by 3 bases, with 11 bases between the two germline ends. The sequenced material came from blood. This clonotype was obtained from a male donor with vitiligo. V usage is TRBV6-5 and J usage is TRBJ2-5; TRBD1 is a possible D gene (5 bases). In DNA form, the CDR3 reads TGTGCCAGCAGTTACTCCCGGGTAGGGGAAGAGACCCAGTACTTC. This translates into CASSYSRVGEETQYF.